This T cell receptor (beta chain) came from a study of T cells expressing NK-cell markers. Study-level information: All TCR beta repertoires analysed originated from sorted CD3+CD56+NKG2C+, CD3+CD56+NKG2C- and CD3+CD56-NKG2C+ T cells.

As regards this clonotype: As yet, its antigen is unknown.

Following a re-call of the 5' RACE reads, TCRdb has one entry per CDR3 protein and lacks DNA. This sample lists 300,000 to 450,000 distinct CDR3 sequences; its ten largest clones have under 6.5%. Study outcomes and limitations: Among CD8+ T cells from about 6 donors, dominant NKG2C+ clonotypes accounted for about 1.0-7.0%. A few donors' CD3+CD56-NKG2C+ cells were dominated by the same clonotypes.

Germline assignment: CDR1 DFQATT and CDR2 SNEGSKA (reference sequence). The CDR3 length is 13 residues. The TCR comes from a man aged 18-69 years in good health. The sequencing sample was made of blood T cells: a sorted CD56 or NKG2C T cell subset, CD4+ or CD8+ T cells, or bulk PBMC T cells (not recorded which). The V call is TRBV20-1, the J call TRBJ1-4; TCRdb indicates TRBD1, and absent DNA this call remains unverified. The CDR3 sequence: CSAWDSRVEKLFF.